This T cell receptor (beta chain) is drawn from a study of cytomegalovirus exposure and HLA in healthy donors (dated by TCRdb to 2017 to 2019). Context from the whole study: According to an earlier analysis of around 600 of the donors, about 179 million T cells yielded 90 million to 140 million unique TCR beta sequences and about 300 Gb of sequence data. Donor age, sex, ethnicity and CMV serostatus were collected together with the repertoire data. The T cell repertoires of some 700 subjects were profiled by immunosequencing and related to cytomegalovirus serostatus. Class I and class II HLA loci were covered by the typing at four-digit resolution. On average, around 240,000 unique TCR beta nucleotide sequences were sequenced per donor among 350 to 400 genotyped donors of the cohort, with 15% to 20% of those sequences being non-productive. Every repertoire in the discovery cohort had been generated on one and the same sequencing platform. Roughly five DR-DQ haplotypes were handled as single units for association and clustering, since linkage in the cohort was strong. Besides the first cohort of roughly 700 subjects, a separate validation cohort made up of over 100 different subjects was used. The study aimed to test whether cataloging public T cell receptors could reveal signatures of past pathogen exposure. Roughly 300 gigabases of sequencing data and 75 million to 85 million unique TCR sequences made up an early release that covered 500 to 650 HLA-typed donors. An earlier analysis of several hundred of the donors applied high-throughput TCR beta sequencing to assess whether each TCR beta V gene segment acted as functional or pseudogenic. Rather than drawing on any new phenotypic data, the later analysis identified candidate immune exposures from TCR beta sequences and the way those sequences occurred across donors. A later genetic analysis took genome-wide SNP genotypes for about 55% of the 666 donors and used that subset as a discovery cohort. In a later analysis, previously published TCR beta repertoires from hundreds of donors were re-analyzed and high-resolution HLA genotyping was added so that TCR occurrence patterns could be studied. Of the 398 genotyped donors, over 70% fell in the genetic ancestry cluster associated with self-reported Caucasian donors. The number of donors typed differed by locus, with about 620-630 for A, B, C, DRB1 and DQB1, around 500 for DQA1, over 600 for DPA1, and around 430 for DPB1. The study combined high-throughput TCR immunosequencing, statistical association of individual TCRs with disease status, and machine learning to predict cytomegalovirus infection status.

The paper as a whole reports these results and caveats: This cohort had only TCR beta chains sequenced, and the lack of alpha or paired-chain data limited which features could be detected. According to a later analysis, most CMV-associated TCR beta chains appeared to be HLA-restricted, and the HLA associations seemed to be driven largely by CMV exposure. Strong co-occurrence of HLA alleles, especially DR and DQ, made assigning TCR associations to individual alleles difficult. Three of the identified cytomegalovirus-associated TCR beta chains were confirmed in vitro to be specific for cytomegalovirus antigens. It was suggested by the authors that the approach could potentially be generalized to other disease states and immunological phenotypes. In a later analysis, HLA-associated TCR beta chains were found to be more clonally expanded and to have lower generation probabilities than equally common non-associated chains. Across donors, most TCR sequences were observed very rarely, whereas some public TCRs were present in many individuals. In an earlier analysis of some 500 of the donors, most TCR beta V segments appeared in productive rearrangements about 87% or about 30% of the time, broadly matching IMGT annotations. Because HLA typing was unavailable for some donors at each locus, only the typed subset was used in association tests. A later analysis reported that several top co-occurrence clusters appeared linked to parvovirus B19, influenza, CMV and Epstein-Barr virus. Correlated functional status among segregating V segments might reflect linkage disequilibrium, but an unknown experimental factor could not be ruled out. At a false discovery rate of 0.05, a later analysis linked about 16,000 TCR beta sequences to specific HLA alleles. Cytomegalovirus status was reported to be diagnosed by the classifier with high specificity and sensitivity in both the original and validation cohorts. According to a later analysis, TCR association rates differed among HLA loci, with DRB1 alleles showing the most associated TCRs and HLA-C alleles showing the fewest. Some IMGT-functional V segments, including TRBV6-2 and TRBV6-3, could not be told apart with the 87-base-pair reads, so those segments were excluded. Compared with the approximately 670-donor mean, donors in an Asian-associated ancestry cluster had fewer N-insertions in productive TCRs, according to a later genetic analysis. Roughly uniform sequencing depth across donors was assumed in presence/absence analyses, although this assumption may not hold. The study listed around 160 TCR beta chains as associated with cytomegalovirus. In a later genetic analysis, a missense DCLRE1C variant was associated with V-gene and J-gene trimming of TCR beta chains, and the association was replicated in an independent cohort. A further reported finding was that TCR beta sequences accurately predicted the HLA-A and HLA-B alleles for most subjects in the first cohort. CMV serostatus was the only immune exposure information available for the cohort. A group of highly shared sequence variants was considered likely to be a technical artifact of the sequencing pipeline. Because counts were too low, some 17 rarely observed V segments, including chromosome 9 orphons, were left out of the earlier analysis of 500 to 750 of the donors.

The trim is 6 bases for V and 4 bases for J, with a gap of 12 bases between the germline ends. The CDR3 holds 13 amino acids from the cysteine to the phenylalanine. Here the CDR3 DNA is all that survives: 39 bases in frame from base 1. CDR1 is given as MNHEY and CDR2 as SVGAGI, both from the germline V gene. Concerning this clone: Its recognized antigen is unknown. No base-level quality is on record; no much larger clone is a single base apart.

The library was made by the immunoSEQ multiplex PCR assay. The multiplex PCR relied on a mix of 60 forward primers for TCR Vbeta segments and 13 reverse primers for TCR Jbeta segments. A multiplex PCR assay on genomic DNA amplified the CDR3 region of rearranged TCR beta genes. The Illumina HiSeq System was used to sequence the amplified TCR beta libraries as 87-base-pair reads. Processing in the source paper ran as follows. A later analysis tallied tens of millions of unique TCR beta chains across the 610 or so repertoires, and around 12 million of those chains were shared by two or more donors. To remove PCR and sequencing errors, raw reads were error-corrected and collapsed into unique sequences using a nearest-neighbor algorithm that merged closely related sequences. To assign V, D and J gene segments, CDR3 sequences were aligned to IMGT reference sequences. Each retained sequence needed at least a six-nucleotide match to both a V gene segment and a J gene segment. A rearrangement was called productive if the CDR3 had no stop codons and remained in frame with V and J, and every other rearrangement was called non-productive. Following IMGT convention, CDR3 was defined as the stretch from the second conserved V-encoded cysteine to the conserved J-encoded phenylalanine. The earlier analysis of approximately 500 of the donors excluded sequences that lacked an unambiguous match to a single V gene segment. In an earlier analysis of some 590 of the donors, a V segment was called functional when productive rearrangements were above 56.7%, and segregating when the standard deviation between donors exceeded 5%. To diagnose cytomegalovirus status from the catalog of TCR beta chain sequences, a statistical classification framework was built. In a later analysis, TCR nucleotide sequences were compared against IMGT/GENE-DB human TR gene sequences so that V and J genes could be assigned. The TCRdist pipeline was used in a later analysis to assign CDR3 sequences and most-parsimonious VDJ recombination scenarios. In a later analysis, every TCR beta chain was defined by the combination of its CDR3 amino acid sequence and its V-gene family, and reads without a unique V-gene family were dropped. As a way to deal with suspected cross-contamination and a sequencing artifact, a later analysis dropped roughly 600 nucleotide sequences that were highly shared and had low generation probability. For each public chain, a later analysis derived a clonal expansion index from normalized ranks of inferred template counts within each repertoire. In a later analysis, generation probabilities were computed using a VDJ recombination model fitted to out-of-frame rearrangements, and the results were checked against IGoR. In a later analysis, TCR-TCR, TCR-HLA and TCR-CMV co-occurrence was scored with hypergeometric tests, and a repertoire-size bias correction was applied to TCR pairs. To estimate false discovery rates, a later analysis permuted the HLA or CMV assignments 20 times. A later analysis grouped co-occurring TCRs with DBSCAN, adding TCRdist sequence similarity when clustering within HLA-allele-positive subsets. Co-occurrence clustering excluded repertoires with fewer than 30,000 or more than 120,000 public chains, plus five with anomalous nucleotide sharing. TCRdb retrieved this table from immuneACCESS and kept in-frame rearrangements only. Not all clones are present; in checked studies, unresolved V genes account for under half, and no reason is known for the remainder. V and J calls and clone size are copied from that table; D and trimming were computed from the DNA. Within this sample are around 180,000 clones, with approximately 88% of them counted one time only. The top ten constitute approximately 0.26% of the sample.

The cohort comprised around 700 healthy bone marrow donors. At the time of sampling, every cohort member was nominally healthy, though immune exposures that went unrecorded were likely present. The donor was CMV seronegative and belonged to the group of 350 to 400 seronegative cohort members. A peripheral blood sample was provided by each donor, and peripheral blood mononuclear cells were used for TCR beta sequencing. Genomic DNA was extracted from the blood cell samples with the Qiagen DNeasy Blood Extraction Kit. The V and J segments used are TRBV6-5 and TRBJ1-2; a weak D assignment points to TRBD1 (6 bases agree). The specimen was PBMCs. This TCR was sampled from a boy between 10 and 17 years old in good health and CMV-seronegative. CDR3 sequence: CASRQTGIYGYTF. The bases are TGTGCCAGCAGGCAAACAGGGATCTATGGCTACACCTTC.